Given below is one T cell receptor beta chain in context. This entry comes from a study of blood T cell repertoires in COVID-19. On the study more broadly: Samples came from the United States, Italy and Spain, spanning acute and convalescent COVID-19.

Generated by immunoSEQ multiplex PCR, the TCRdb table keeps only in-frame clones and is missing some. The repertoire holds approximately 190,000 clones, with roughly 80% as singletons. CDR3 length: 14 amino acids. The germline gives CDR1 MNHNY, CDR2 SVGAGI (reference sequence). With 7 bases removed from V and 4 bases from J, the gap between germline ends came to 16 bases. This TCR was recovered from a man aged 55 to 70 with active or convalescent COVID-19. The rearrangement uses TRBV6-6 and TRBJ1-1; TRBD1 might be the D (5 bases). Input material: peripheral blood. CDR3: CASTTWGGSTEAFF. As DNA, the CDR3 is TGTGCCAGCACCACCTGGGGGGGAAGCACTGAAGCTTTCTTT.